The 4 T cell receptor beta chains below all came from one sample that was sequenced in a study of tumor-infiltrating lymphocytes in primary liver carcinoma. Scientists recovered RNA and DNA together from roughly 18-30 mg of unsorted bulk tissue. Reverse transcription of about 500 ng total RNA with a constant-region primer produced TCR beta cDNA. Slightly modified ARM-PCR, run as three nested multiplex PCR rounds, produced the TCR beta libraries. With TRBV1-TRBV30 forward primers and a C-beta reverse primer, the first two PCR rounds were run for approximately 10 cycles each. A single record per CDR3 protein comes from TCRdb applying MiXCR to the multiplex PCR reads. The data contain 35,000 to 50,000 distinct CDR3 sequences, 60% to 80% of them singletons. The material sequenced was tumor-adjacent normal liver tissue. Receptor source: a woman younger than 45 with primary liver carcinoma and hepatitis B virus infection.

This clonotype was recorded at least ten times. The rearrangement joins TRBV28 to TRBJ2-1; 8 nucleotides agree with TRBD1. Trimming removed 6 bases from V and 9 bases from J; junction bases left unmatched: 13. The CDR3 contains 15 residues. Germline CDR1 MDHEN, CDR2 SYDVKM. The CDR3 sequence: CASRTGVVGGFEQFF. In DNA form, the CDR3 reads TGTGCCAGCAGGACAGGGGTGGTTGGTGGTTTTGAGCAGTTCTTC.

V and J are TRBV12-3 or TRBV12-4 and TRBJ1-5; D not certain. The V gene lost 3 bases and the J gene lost 7 bases, with 10 bases spanning the gap. The CDR3 consists of 13 residues. The CDR3 loop reads CASSFEGTQPQHF. Written as DNA, the CDR3 is TGTGCCAGCAGTTTTGAGGGAACACAGCCCCAGCATTTT.

A word on this clonotype: The CDR3 ends on some other residue instead of the conserved phenylalanine or tryptophan, so this is likely a read error. The V gene is TRBV4-3, the J gene TRBJ1-6, with D possibly being TRBD1 (6 bases). V was shortened by 4 bases and J by 9 bases, with 19 bases between the two germline ends. This CDR3 has 16 residues. The germline CDR1 and CDR2 sequences are LGHNA and YSLEER. The DNA for the CDR3 is TGCGCCAGCAGCCTAGATTCCCCCGGGGGGGCTTCACCCCTCCACTTG. Residues: CASSLDSPGGASPLHL.

The chain uses TRBV5-4 and TRBJ2-1; 9 bases fit TRBD2. Per the germline V gene, CDR1 is SGHNT and CDR2 is YYREEE (reference sequence). V was pared by 1 base and J by 6 bases, with 8 bases of the junction left unmatched. This CDR3 spans 16 amino acids. The CDR3: CASSLIWLAGSNEQFF. The CDR3, as DNA: TGTGCCAGCAGCTTGATTTGGCTAGCGGGGAGCAATGAGCAGTTCTTC.